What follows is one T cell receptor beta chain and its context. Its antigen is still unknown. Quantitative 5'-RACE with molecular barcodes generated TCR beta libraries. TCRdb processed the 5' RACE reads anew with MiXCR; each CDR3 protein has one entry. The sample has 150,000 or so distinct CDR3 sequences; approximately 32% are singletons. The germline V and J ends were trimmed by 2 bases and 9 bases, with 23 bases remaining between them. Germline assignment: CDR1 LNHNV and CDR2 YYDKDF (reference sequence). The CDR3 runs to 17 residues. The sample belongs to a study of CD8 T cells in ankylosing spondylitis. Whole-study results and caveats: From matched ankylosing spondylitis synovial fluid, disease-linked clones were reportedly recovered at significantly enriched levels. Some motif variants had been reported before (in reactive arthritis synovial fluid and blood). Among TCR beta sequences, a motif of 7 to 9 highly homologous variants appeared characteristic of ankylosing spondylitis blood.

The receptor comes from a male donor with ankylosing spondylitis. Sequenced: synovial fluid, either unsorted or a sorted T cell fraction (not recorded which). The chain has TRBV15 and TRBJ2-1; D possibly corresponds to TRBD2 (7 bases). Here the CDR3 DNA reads TGTGCCACCAGCAGACCCCAGGGGAGCGGGGTTTTAGGTGAGCAGTTCTTC. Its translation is CATSRPQGSGVLGEQFF. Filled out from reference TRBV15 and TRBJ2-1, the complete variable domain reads DAMVIQNPRYQVTQFGKPVTLSCSQTLNHNVMYWYQQKSSQAPKLLFHYYDKDFNNEADTPDNFQSRRPNTSFCFLDIRSPGLGDTAMYLCATSRPQGSGVLGEQFFGPGTRLTVL.